This T cell receptor (beta chain) was documented in a study of T cell repertoires in cytomegalovirus infection. At the level of the study: The study used recently identified HLA-C-restricted and well-studied HLA-B-restricted CMV epitopes. Indicated by public TCR beta signatures were CMV infection and matching HLA type.

TCRdb independently ran MiXCR on the reads; one entry per CDR3 protein. Here the sample spans a few hundred thousand distinct CDR3 sequences, roughly 43% being singletons. Note on this clonotype: The antigen is undetermined.

Study-level points and caveats: In two of eight donors, the top clonotype was HLA-C-restricted CMV-specific. Cumulated frequencies of public TCR beta families served to identify carriers of CMV plus the relevant HLA.

The V and J ends lost 2 bases and 10 bases respectively, with 9 bases between them. This CDR3 spans 12 amino acids. The chain employs TRBV12-3 or TRBV12-4 and TRBJ2-1; weak D call: TRBD2 (6 bases). The origin of this receptor is a human donor in good health (CMV status not recorded). Some clones in this sample may be carry-over from other donors' samples. This sample comprised cultured PBMCs, obtained from culture after CMV antigen stimulation. CDR3 sequence: CASSLSLAEQFF. DNA for the CDR3: TGTGCCAGCAGTTTATCTCTAGCGGAGCAGTTCTTC.